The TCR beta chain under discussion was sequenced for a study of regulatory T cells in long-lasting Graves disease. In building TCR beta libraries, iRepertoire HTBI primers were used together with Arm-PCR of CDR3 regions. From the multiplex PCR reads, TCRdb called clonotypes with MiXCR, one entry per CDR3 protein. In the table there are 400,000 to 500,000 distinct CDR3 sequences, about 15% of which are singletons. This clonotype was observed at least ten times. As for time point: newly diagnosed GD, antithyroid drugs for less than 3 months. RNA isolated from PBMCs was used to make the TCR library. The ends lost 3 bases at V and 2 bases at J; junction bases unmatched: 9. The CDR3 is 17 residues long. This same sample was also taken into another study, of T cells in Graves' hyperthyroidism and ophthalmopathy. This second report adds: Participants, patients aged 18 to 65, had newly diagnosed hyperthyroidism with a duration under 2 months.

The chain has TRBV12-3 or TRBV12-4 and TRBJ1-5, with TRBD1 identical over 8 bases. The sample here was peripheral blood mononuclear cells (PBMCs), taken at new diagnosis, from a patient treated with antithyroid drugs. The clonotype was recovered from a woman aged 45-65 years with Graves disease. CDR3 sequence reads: CASSFWAATGGNQPQHF. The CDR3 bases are TGTGCCAGCAGTTTTTGGGCCGCGACAGGGGGCAATCAGCCCCAGCATTTT.